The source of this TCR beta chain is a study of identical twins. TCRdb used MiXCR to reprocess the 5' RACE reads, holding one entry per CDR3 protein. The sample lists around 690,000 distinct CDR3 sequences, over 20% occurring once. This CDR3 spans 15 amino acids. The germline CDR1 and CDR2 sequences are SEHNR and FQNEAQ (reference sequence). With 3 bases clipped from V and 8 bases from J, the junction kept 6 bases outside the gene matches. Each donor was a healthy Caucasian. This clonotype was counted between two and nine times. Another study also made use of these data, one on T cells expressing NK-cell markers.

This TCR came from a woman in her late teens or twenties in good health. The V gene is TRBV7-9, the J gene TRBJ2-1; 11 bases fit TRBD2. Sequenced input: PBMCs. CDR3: CASSFRLAGGDEQFF. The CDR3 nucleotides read TGTGCCAGCAGCTTTAGGCTAGCGGGGGGCGATGAGCAGTTCTTC.